This TCR beta chain stems from a study of CD8+ T cells in alopecia areata. Study context: A regimen of oral tofacitinib, 5 to 10 mg twice daily, was given to treated patients. Points from the study as a whole: Tofacitinib did not eliminate many expanded lesional clones from scalp or blood.

RNA extraction was followed by reverse transcription into cDNA, which acted as the sequencing template. Sequenced by immunoSEQ multiplex PCR; TCRdb stores in-frame clones only, minus some. The table has 150,000 or so clones, about 56% seen once. Germline V CDR1 and CDR2: PRHDT, FYEKMQ (reference sequence). Trimming left V 3 bases short and J 4 bases short, with 8 bases between. The length of the CDR3 is 13 residues. Regarding this clone: What it recognizes is unknown.

Treatment specified: oral pan-JAK inhibitor, 5-10 mg twice daily. The sequences come from CD8+ T cells sorted from blood, collected at week 4, from a patient treated with tofacitinib. The TCR sequence derives from a human donor with alopecia areata. The chain links TRBV13 to TRBJ2-3; D remains ambiguous. CDR3 sequence (DNA): TGTGCCAGCAGCTTTGACTCGGCAGATACGCAGTATTTT. Translation gives CASSFDSADTQYF.